Included here is one T cell receptor (beta chain) sequence, with context. The antigen remains unidentified. TCRdb derives one entry per CDR3 protein from the 5' RACE reads, leaving out DNA. The specimen's table records 500,000 to 600,000 distinct CDR3 sequences. This record comes from a study of T cells expressing NK-cell markers. Study conclusions and caveats: Whether expanded NKG2C+ T cell clones were HCMV-specific remained unclear.

Material for sequencing was blood T cells: a sorted CD56 or NKG2C T cell subset, CD4+ or CD8+ T cells, or bulk PBMC T cells (not recorded which). This TCR derives from a man aged 18 to 30 in good health.

The CDR3 sequence: CASSTIGTIYGYTF. The rearrangement joins TRBV4-1 to TRBJ1-2. This CDR3 region has 14 residues. Germline V gives CDR1 MGHRA, CDR2 YSYEKL.